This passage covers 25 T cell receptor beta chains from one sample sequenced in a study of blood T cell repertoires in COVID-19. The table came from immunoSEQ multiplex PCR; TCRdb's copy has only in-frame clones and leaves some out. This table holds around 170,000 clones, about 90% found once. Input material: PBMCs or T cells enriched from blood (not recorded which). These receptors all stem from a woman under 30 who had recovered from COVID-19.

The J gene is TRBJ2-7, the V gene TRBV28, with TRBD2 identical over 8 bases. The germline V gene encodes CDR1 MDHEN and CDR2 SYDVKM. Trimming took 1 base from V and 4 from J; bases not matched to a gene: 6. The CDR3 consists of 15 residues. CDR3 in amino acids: CASSLSIAGRYEQYF. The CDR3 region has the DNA TGTGCCAGCAGTTTATCGATAGCGGGAAGGTACGAGCAGTACTTC. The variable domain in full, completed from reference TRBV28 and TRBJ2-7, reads DVKVTQSSRYLVKRTGEKVFLECVQDMDHENMFWYRQDPGLGLRLIYFSYDVKMKEKGDIPEGYSVSREKKERFSLILESASTNQTSMYLCASSLSIAGRYEQYFGPGTRLTVT.

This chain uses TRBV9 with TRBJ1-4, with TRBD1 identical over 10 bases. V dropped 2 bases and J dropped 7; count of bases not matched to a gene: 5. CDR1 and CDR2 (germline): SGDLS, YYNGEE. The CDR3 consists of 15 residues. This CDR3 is CASSVMTGGFEKLFF. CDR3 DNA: TGTGCCAGCAGCGTCATGACAGGGGGCTTTGAAAAACTGTTTTTT. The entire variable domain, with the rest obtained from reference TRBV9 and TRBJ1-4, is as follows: DSGVTQTPKHLITATGQRVTLRCSPRSGDLSVYWYQQSLDQGLQFLIQYYNGEERAKGNILERFSAQQFPDLHSELNLSSLELGDSALYFCASSVMTGGFEKLFFGSGTQLSVL.

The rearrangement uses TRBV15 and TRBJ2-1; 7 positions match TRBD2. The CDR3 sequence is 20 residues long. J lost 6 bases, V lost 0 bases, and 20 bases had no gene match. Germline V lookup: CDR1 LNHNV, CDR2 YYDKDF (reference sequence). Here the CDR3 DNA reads TGTGCCACCAGCAGAGAGGTCGGTACGGGGGGTTATTTTCTGATCAATGAGCAGTTCTTC. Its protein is CATSREVGTGGYFLINEQFF.

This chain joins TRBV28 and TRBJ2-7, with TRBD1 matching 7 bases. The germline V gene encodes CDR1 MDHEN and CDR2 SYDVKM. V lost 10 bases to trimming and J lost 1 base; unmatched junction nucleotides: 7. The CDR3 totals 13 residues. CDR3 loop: CAIRGTESYEQYF. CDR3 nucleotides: TGTGCCATACGAGGGACAGAATCCTACGAGCAGTACTTC.

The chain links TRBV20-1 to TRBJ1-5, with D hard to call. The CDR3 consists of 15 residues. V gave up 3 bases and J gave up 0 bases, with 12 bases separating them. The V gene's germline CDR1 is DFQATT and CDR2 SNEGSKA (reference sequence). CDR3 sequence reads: CSASYGLNSNQPQHF. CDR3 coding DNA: TGCAGTGCTAGTTATGGCCTGAATAGCAATCAGCCCCAGCATTTT.

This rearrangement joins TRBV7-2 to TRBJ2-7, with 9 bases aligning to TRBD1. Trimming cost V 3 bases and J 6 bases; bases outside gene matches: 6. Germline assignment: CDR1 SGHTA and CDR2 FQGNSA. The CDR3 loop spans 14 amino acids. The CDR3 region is CASSFRDREGEQYF. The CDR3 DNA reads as TGTGCCAGCAGCTTCCGGGACAGGGAGGGCGAGCAGTACTTC.

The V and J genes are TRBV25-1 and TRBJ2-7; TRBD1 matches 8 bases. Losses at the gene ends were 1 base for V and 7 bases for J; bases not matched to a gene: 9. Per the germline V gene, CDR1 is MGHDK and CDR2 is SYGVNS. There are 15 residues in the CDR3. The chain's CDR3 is CASSEFQGAKGEQYF. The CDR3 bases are TGTGCCAGCAGTGAATTCCAGGGGGCGAAAGGAGAGCAGTACTTC.

CDR3: CSASLGGEAFF. The CDR3, as DNA: TGCAGTGCTAGTCTGGGGGGTGAAGCTTTCTTT. The chain couples TRBV20-1 to TRBJ1-1; a possible D gene is TRBD1 (5 bases). This CDR3 region has 11 residues. The V end was cut by 3 bases, the J end by 7 bases, with 9 bases between. Germline CDR1 DFQATT, CDR2 SNEGSKA (reference sequence).

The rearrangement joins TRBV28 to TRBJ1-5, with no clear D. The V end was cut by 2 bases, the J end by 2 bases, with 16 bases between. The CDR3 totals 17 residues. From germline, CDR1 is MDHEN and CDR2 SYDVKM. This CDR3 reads CASSLRGSRMGNQPQHF. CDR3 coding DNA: TGTGCCAGCAGTTTACGGGGTTCCCGTATGGGCAATCAGCCCCAGCATTTT.

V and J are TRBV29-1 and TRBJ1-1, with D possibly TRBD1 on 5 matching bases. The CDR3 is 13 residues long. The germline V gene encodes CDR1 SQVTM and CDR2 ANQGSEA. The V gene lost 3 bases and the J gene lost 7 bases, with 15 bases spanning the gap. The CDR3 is CSVEGPGSNEAFF. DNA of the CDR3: TGCAGCGTTGAGGGCCCAGGGTCCAATGAAGCTTTCTTT.

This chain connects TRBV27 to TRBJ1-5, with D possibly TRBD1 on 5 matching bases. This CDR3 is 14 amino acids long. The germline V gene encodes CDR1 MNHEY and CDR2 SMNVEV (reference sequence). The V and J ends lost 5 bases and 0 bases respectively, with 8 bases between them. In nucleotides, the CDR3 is TGTGCCAGCAGTCCGGGGGATAGCAATCAGCCCCAGCATTTT. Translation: CASSPGDSNQPQHF.

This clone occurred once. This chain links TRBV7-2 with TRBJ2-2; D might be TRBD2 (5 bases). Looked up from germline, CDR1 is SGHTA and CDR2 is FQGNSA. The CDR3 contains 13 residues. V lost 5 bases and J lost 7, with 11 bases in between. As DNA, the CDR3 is TGTGCCAGCAGCGCAGGCGAGGGCGGGGAGCTGTTTTTT. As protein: CASSAGEGGELFF.

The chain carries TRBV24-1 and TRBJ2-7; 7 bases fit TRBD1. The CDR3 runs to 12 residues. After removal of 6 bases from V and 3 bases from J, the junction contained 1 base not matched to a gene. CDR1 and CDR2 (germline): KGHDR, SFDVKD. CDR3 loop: CATSQGDYEQYF. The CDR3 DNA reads TGTGCCACCAGTCAGGGGGACTACGAGCAGTACTTC.

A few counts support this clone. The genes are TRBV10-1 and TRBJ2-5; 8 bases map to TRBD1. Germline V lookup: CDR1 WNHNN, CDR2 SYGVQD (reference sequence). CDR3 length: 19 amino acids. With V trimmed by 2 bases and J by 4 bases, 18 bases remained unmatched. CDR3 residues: CASSEPYALRQGRGETQYF. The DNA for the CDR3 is TGCGCCAGCAGTGAGCCCTACGCGCTACGACAGGGGCGCGGAGAGACCCAGTACTTC.

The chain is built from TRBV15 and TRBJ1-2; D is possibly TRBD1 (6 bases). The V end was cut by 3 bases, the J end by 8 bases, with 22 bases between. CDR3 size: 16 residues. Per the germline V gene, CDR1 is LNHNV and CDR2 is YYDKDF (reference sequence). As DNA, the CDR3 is TGTGCCACCAGCAGTGACCCTGCCCCCAGGGGAAACGGCTACACCTTC. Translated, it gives CATSSDPAPRGNGYTF.

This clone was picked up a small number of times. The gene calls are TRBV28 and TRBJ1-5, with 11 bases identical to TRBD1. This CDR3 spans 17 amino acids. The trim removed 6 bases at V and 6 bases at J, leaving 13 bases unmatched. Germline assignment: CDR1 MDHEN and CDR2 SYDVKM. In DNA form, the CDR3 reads TGTGCCAGCAGCACTCCTGAAGGGACAGGGGGTTTTCAGCCCCAGCATTTT. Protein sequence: CASSTPEGTGGFQPQHF.

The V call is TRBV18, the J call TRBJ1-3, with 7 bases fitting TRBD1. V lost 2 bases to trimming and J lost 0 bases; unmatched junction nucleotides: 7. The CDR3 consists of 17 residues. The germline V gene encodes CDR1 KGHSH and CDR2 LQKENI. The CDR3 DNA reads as TGTGCCAGCTCACCAATTTCGACAGGGAACTCTGGAAACACCATATATTTT. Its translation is CASSPISTGNSGNTIYF.

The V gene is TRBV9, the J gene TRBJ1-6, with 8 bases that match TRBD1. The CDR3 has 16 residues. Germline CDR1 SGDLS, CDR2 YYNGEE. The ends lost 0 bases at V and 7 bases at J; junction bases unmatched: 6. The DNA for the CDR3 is TGTGCCAGCAGCGTAGGTCTGACAGGGGTGAATTCACCCCTCCACTTT. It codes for CASSVGLTGVNSPLHF.

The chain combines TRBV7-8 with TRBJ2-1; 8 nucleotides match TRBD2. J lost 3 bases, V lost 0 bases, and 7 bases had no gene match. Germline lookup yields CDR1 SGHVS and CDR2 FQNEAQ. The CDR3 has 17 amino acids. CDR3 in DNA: TGTGCCAGCAGCTTAGCGGTACTAGCGGATATCTACAATGAGCAGTTCTTC. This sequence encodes CASSLAVLADIYNEQFF.

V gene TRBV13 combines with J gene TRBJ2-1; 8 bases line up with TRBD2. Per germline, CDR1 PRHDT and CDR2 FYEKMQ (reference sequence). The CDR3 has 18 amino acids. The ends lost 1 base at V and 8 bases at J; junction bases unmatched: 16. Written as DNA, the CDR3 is TGTGCCAGCAGCTTAGCGGTAATAGCGGGACCCCGAGGGGATGAGCAGTTCTTC. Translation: CASSLAVIAGPRGDEQFF.

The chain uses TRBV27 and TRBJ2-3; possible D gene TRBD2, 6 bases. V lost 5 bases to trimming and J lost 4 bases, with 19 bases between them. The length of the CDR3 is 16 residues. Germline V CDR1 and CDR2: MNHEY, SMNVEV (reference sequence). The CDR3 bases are TGTGCCAGCAGTCCTCGGACCCTAAGGGAGGCAGATACGCAGTATTTT. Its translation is CASSPRTLREADTQYF.

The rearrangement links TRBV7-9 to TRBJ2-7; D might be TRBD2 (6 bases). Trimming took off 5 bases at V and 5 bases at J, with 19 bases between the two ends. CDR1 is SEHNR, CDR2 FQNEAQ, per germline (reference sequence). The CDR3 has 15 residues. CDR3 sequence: CASSPPSVLLNEQYF. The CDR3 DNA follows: TGTGCCAGCAGCCCCCCTAGCGTTCTACTCAACGAGCAGTACTTC.

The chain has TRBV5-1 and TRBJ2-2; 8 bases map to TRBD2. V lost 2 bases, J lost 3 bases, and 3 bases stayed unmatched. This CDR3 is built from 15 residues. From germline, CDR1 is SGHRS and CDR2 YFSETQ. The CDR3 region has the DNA TGCGCCAGCAGCTTCAGCGGGAGAGACACCGGGGAGCTGTTTTTT. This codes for CASSFSGRDTGELFF.

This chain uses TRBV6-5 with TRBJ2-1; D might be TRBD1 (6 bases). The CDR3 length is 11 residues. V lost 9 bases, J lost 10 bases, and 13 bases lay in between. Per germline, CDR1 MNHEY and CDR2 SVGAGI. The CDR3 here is CASSGRGEQFF. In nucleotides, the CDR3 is TGTGCCAGTTCGGGCAGGGGCGAGCAGTTCTTC.

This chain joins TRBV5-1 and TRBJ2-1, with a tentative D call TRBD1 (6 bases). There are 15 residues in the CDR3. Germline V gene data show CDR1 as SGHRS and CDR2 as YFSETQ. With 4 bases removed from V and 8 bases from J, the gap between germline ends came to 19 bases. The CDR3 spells CASSQGTPVRHEQFF. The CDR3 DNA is TGCGCCAGCAGCCAGGGGACGCCTGTTCGCCATGAGCAGTTCTTC. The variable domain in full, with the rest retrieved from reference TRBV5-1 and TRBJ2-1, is KAGVTQTPRYLIKTRGQQVTLSCSPISGHRSVSWYQQTPGQGLQFLFEYFSETQRNKGNFPGRFSGRQFSNSRSEMNVSTLELGDSALYLCASSQGTPVRHEQFFGPGTRLTVL.